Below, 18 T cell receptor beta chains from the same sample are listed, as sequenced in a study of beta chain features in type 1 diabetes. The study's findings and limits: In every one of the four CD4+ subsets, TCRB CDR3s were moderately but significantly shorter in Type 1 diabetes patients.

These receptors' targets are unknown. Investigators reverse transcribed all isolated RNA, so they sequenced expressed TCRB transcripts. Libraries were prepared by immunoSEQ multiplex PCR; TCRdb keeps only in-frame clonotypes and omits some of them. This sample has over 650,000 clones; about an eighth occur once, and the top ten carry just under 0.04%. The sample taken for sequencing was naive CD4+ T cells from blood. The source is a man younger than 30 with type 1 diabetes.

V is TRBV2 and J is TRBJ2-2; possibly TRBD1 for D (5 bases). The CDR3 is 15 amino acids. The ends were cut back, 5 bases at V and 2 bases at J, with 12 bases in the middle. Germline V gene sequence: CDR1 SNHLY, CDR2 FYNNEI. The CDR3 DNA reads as TGTGCCAGCAGTACGCAGGGTTCCAACACCGGGGAGCTGTTTTTT. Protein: CASSTQGSNTGELFF.

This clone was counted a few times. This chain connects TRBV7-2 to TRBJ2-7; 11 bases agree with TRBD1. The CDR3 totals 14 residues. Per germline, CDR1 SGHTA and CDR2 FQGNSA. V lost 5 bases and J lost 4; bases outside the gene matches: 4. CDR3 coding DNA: TGTGCCAGCAGCCTGGACAGGGGGCTTTACGAGCAGTACTTC. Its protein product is CASSLDRGLYEQYF. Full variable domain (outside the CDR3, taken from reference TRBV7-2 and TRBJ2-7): GAGVSQSPSNKVTEKGKDVELRCDPISGHTALYWYRQSLGQGLEFLIYFQGNSAPDKSGLPSDRFSAERTGGSVSTLTIQRTQQEDSAVYLCASSLDRGLYEQYFGPGTRLTVT.

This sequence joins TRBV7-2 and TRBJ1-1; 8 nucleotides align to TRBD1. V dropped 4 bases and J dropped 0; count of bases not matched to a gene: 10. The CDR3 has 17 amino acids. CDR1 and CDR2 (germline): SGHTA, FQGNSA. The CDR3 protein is CASSSPLRGQVNTEAFF. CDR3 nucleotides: TGTGCCAGCAGCTCCCCCTTGAGGGGACAGGTGAACACTGAAGCTTTCTTT.

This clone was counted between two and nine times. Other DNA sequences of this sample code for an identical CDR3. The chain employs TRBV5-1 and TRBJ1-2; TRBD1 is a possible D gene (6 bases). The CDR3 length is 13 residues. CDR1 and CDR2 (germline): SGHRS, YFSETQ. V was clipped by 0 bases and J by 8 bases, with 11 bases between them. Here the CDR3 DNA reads TGCGCCAGCAGCTTGGGACAGGTTGACGGCTACACCTTC. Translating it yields CASSLGQVDGYTF. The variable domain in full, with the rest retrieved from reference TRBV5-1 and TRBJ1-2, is KAGVTQTPRYLIKTRGQQVTLSCSPISGHRSVSWYQQTPGQGLQFLFEYFSETQRNKGNFPGRFSGRQFSNSRSEMNVSTLELGDSALYLCASSLGQVDGYTFGSGTRLTVV.

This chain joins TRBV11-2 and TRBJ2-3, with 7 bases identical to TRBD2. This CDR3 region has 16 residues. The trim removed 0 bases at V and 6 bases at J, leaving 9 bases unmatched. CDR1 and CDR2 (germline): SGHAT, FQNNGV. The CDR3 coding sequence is TGTGCCAGCAGCTTAGAGCAGGCTAGCGGAGAGGATACGCAGTATTTT. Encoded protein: CASSLEQASGEDTQYF.

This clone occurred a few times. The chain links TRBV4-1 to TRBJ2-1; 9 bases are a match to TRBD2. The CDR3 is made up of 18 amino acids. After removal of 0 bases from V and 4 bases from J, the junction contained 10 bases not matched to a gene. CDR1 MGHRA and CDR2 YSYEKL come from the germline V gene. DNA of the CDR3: TGCGCCAGCAGCCAAGATAGGCTAGCGGGAAAACTTTACAATGAGCAGTTCTTC. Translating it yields CASSQDRLAGKLYNEQFF.

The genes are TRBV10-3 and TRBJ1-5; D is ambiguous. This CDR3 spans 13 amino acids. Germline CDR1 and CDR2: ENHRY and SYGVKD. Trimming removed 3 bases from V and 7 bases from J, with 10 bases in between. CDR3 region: CAISEANRQPQHF. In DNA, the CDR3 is TGTGCCATCAGTGAAGCGAATCGGCAGCCCCAGCATTTT.

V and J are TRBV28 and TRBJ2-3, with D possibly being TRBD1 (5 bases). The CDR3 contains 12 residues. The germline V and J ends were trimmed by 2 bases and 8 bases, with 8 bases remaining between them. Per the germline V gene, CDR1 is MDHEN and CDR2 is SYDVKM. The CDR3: CASSLMGRTQYF. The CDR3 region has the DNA TGTGCCAGCAGTTTAATGGGGCGTACGCAGTATTTT.

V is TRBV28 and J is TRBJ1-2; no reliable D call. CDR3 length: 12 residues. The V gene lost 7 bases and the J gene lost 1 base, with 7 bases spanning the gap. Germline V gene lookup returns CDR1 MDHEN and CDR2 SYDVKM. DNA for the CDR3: TGTGCCAGCAAACCAGATAACTATGGCTACACCTTC. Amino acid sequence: CASKPDNYGYTF.

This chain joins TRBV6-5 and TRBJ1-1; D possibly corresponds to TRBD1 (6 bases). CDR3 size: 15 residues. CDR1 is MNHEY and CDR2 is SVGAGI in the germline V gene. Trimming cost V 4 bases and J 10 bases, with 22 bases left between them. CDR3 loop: CASSWSGHPSGRAFF. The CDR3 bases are TGTGCCAGCAGTTGGTCGGGACACCCGAGCGGAAGAGCTTTCTTT.

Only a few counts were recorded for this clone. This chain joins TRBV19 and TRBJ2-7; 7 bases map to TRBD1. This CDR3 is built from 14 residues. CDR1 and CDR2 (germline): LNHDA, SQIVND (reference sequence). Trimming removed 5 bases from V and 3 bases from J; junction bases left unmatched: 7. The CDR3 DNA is TGTGCCAGTAGTGACCGGGACAGACACTACGAGCAGTACTTC. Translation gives CASSDRDRHYEQYF. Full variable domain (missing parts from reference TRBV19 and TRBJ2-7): DGGITQSPKYLFRKEGQNVTLSCEQNLNHDAMYWYRQDPGQGLRLIYYSQIVNDFQKGDIAEGYSVSREKKESFPLTVTSAQKNPTAFYLCASSDRDRHYEQYFGPGTRLTVT.

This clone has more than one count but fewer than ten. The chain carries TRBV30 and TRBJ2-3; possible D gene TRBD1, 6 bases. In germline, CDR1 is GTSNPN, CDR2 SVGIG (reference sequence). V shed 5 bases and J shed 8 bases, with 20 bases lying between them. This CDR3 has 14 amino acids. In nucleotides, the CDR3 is TGTGCCTGGTTCCGGGACACTTGGCGTGGTACGCAGTATTTT. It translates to CAWFRDTWRGTQYF.

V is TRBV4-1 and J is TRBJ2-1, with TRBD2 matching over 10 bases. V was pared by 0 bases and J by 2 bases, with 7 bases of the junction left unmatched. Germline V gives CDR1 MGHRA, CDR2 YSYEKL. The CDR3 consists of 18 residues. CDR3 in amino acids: CASSQDQPSGGAYNEQFF. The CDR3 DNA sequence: TGCGCCAGCAGCCAAGATCAGCCTAGCGGGGGTGCCTACAATGAGCAGTTCTTC.

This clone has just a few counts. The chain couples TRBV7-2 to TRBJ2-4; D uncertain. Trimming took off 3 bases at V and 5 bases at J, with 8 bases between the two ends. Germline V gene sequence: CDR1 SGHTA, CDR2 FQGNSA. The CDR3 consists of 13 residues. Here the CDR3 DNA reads TGTGCCAGCAGCTTTTTTGGGGAAAACATTCAGTACTTC. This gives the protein CASSFFGENIQYF.

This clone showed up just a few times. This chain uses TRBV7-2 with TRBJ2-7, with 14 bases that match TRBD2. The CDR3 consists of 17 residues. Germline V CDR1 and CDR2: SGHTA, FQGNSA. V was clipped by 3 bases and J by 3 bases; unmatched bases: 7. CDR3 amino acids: CASSLRRLAGGYYEQYF. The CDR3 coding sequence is TGTGCCAGCAGCTTGCGGCGACTAGCGGGAGGGTACTACGAGCAGTACTTC.

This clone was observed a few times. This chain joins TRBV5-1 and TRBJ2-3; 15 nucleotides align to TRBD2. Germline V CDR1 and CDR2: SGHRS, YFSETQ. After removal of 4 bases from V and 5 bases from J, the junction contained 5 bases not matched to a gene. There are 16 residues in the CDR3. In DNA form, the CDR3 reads TGCGCCAGCAGCGCCGGACTAGCGGGAGGGGGAGATACGCAGTATTTT. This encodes CASSAGLAGGGDTQYF.

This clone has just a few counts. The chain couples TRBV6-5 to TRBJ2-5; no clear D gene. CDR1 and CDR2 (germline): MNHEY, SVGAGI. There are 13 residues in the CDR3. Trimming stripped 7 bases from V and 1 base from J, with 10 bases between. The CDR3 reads CASKQSAQETQYF. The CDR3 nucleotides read TGTGCCAGCAAACAGTCCGCCCAAGAGACCCAGTACTTC.

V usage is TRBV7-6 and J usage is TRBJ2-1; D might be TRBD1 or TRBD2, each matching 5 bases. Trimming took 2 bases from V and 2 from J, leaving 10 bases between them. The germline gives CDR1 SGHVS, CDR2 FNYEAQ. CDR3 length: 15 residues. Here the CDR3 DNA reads TGTGCCAGCAGCTTACGGGACCGGCCCTACAATGAGCAGTTCTTC. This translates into CASSLRDRPYNEQFF.